Below, 3 T cell receptor beta chains from the same sample are listed, as sequenced in a study of beta chain features in type 1 diabetes. Overall study findings and caveats: In every one of the four CD4+ subsets, TCRB CDR3s were moderately but significantly shorter in Type 1 diabetes patients.

The isolated RNA, all of it, was reverse transcribed, so expressed TCRB transcripts were what got sequenced. Generated by immunoSEQ multiplex PCR, the TCRdb table keeps only in-frame clones and is missing some. The sample has roughly 730,000 clones, around an eighth seen once. Their antigens remain unidentified. Sample: naive CD4+ T cells from blood. These receptors were taken from a man aged 18 to 29 with type 1 diabetes.

The chain employs TRBV2 and TRBJ2-7; the match to TRBD2 covers 7 bases. The trim removed 5 bases at V and 5 bases at J, leaving 9 bases unmatched. The CDR3 runs to 14 residues. Germline V lookup: CDR1 SNHLY, CDR2 FYNNEI. CDR3 coding DNA: TGTGCCAGCAGTCTCCCGGGACTACTCCACGAGCAGTACTTC. Its protein product is CASSLPGLLHEQYF. The entire variable domain, with the rest obtained from reference TRBV2 and TRBJ2-7, is as follows: EPEVTQTPSHQVTQMGQEVILRCVPISNHLYFYWYRQILGQKVEFLVSFYNNEISEKSEIFDDQFSVERPDGSNFTLKIRSTKLEDSAMYFCASSLPGLLHEQYFGPGTRLTVT.

This chain connects TRBV6-1 to TRBJ2-7; a weak D match, TRBD1 (5 bases). Germline CDR1 MNHNS, CDR2 SASEGT. The V end lost 3 bases, the J end lost 2 bases, and 11 bases lay between the germline ends. The CDR3 has 14 residues. CDR3 protein: CASSDRPGTYEQYF. For the CDR3, the DNA is TGTGCCAGCAGTGATCGGCCAGGGACCTACGAGCAGTACTTC.

The rearrangement joins TRBV28 to TRBJ2-3; tentative D call: TRBD2 (6 bases). Trimming shortened V by 8 bases and J by 6 bases, and 21 bases separated the two germline ends. The length of the CDR3 is 15 residues. In germline, CDR1 is MDHEN, CDR2 SYDVKM. The CDR3 region is CASSSGTPLWDTQYF. The CDR3 nucleotides are TGTGCCAGCTCCTCCGGGACTCCTCTCTGGGATACGCAGTATTTT.